This TCR beta chain derives from a study of CD8 T cells in ankylosing spondylitis. This clonotype was counted between two and nine times. Its specificity is not known. The V and J ends lost 5 bases and 5 bases respectively, with 10 bases between them. Looked up from germline, CDR1 is MNHNS and CDR2 is SASEGT. CDR3 length: 13 amino acids. TCR beta libraries were made by quantitative 5'-RACE with molecular barcodes. TCRdb re-called the 5' RACE reads through MiXCR, storing one row per CDR3 protein. The sample lists roughly 370,000 distinct CDR3 sequences, under 25% occurring once. Study-wide points: Disease-linked clones were reportedly significantly enriched in matched ankylosing spondylitis synovial fluid. Disease-linked clones proved CD8+ and comparatively uncommon in peripheral blood. One TCR beta motif, made up of 7 or 8 highly homologous variants, appeared characteristic of ankylosing spondylitis blood.

The specimen was blood, either unsorted or a sorted T cell fraction (not recorded which). This receptor was obtained from a male donor with ankylosing spondylitis. The chain has TRBV6-1 and TRBJ1-5; D ambiguous. This CDR3 is CASSRGRDQPQHF. CDR3 DNA: TGTGCCAGCAGTCGGGGTAGGGATCAGCCCCAGCATTTT.